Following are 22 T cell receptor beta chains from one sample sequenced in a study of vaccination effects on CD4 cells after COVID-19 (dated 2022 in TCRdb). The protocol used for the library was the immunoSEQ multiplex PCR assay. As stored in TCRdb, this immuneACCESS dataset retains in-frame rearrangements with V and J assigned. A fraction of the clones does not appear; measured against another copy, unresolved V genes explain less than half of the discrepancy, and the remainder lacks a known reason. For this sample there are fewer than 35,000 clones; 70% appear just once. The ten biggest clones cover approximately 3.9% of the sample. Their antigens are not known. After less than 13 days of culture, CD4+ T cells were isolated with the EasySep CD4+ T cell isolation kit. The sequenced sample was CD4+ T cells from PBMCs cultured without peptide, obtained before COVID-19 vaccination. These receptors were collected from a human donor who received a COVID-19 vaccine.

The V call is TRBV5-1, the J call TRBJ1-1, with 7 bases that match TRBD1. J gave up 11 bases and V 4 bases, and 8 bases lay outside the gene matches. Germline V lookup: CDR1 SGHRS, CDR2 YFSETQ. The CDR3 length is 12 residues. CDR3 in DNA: TGCGCCAGCAGCACAGGGGACAGTTGGGCTTTCTTT. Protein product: CASSTGDSWAFF.

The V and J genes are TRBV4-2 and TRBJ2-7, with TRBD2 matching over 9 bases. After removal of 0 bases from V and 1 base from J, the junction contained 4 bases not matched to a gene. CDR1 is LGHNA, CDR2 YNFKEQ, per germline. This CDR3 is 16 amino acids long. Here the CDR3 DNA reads TGTGCCAGCAGCCAAGACGAAGCGGGAGGTTCCTACGAGCAGTACTTC. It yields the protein CASSQDEAGGSYEQYF.

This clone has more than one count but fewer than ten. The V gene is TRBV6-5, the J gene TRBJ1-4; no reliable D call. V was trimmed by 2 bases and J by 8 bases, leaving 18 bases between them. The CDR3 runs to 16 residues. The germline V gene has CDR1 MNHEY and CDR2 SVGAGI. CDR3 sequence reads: CASSYSLDPPREKLFF. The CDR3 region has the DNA TGTGCCAGCAGTTACAGTCTCGACCCGCCGAGGGAAAAACTGTTTTTT.

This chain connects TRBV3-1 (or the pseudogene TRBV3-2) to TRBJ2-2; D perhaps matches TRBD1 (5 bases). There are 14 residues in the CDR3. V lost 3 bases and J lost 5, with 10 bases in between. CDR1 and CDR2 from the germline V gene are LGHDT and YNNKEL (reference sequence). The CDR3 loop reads CASSQDQGTGELFF. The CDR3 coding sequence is TGTGCCAGCAGCCAGGACCAGGGAACCGGGGAGCTGTTTTTT.

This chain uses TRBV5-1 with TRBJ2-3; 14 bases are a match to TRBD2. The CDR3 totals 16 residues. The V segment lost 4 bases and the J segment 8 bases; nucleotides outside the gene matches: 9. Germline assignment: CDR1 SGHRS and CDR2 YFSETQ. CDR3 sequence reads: CASSNAGTSGSSTQYF. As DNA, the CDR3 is TGCGCCAGCAGCAACGCCGGGACTAGCGGGAGTAGTACGCAGTATTTT.

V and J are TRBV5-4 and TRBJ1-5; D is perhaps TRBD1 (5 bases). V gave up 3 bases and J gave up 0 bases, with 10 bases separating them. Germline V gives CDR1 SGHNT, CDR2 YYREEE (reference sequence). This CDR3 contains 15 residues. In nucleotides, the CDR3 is TGTGCCAGCAGCTCGGGGGAGGGTAGCAATCAGCCCCAGCATTTT. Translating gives CASSSGEGSNQPQHF.

CDR3 in DNA: TGTGCCAGCAGCCGGGGAGCTTTGGACTCCTACGAGCAGTACTTC. Amino acid sequence: CASSRGALDSYEQYF. This rearrangement joins TRBV6-5 to TRBJ2-7; D might be TRBD2 (5 bases). V lost 6 bases to trimming and J lost 0 bases, with 15 bases between them. Per germline, CDR1 MNHEY and CDR2 SVGAGI. The CDR3 covers 15 residues.

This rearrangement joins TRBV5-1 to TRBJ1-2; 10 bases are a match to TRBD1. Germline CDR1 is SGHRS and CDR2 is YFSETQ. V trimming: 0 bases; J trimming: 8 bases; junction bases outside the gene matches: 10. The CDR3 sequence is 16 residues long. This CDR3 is CASSLEGQGTPRGYTF. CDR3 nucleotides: TGCGCCAGCAGCTTGGAGGGACAGGGGACACCCCGGGGCTACACCTTC.

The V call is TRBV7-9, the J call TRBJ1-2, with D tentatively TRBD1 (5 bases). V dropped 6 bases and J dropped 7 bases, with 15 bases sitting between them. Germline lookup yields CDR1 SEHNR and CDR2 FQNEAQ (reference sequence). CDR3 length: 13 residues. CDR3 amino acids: CASSPRGSPGYTF. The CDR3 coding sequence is TGTGCCAGCAGTCCTAGGGGCAGCCCTGGCTACACCTTC.

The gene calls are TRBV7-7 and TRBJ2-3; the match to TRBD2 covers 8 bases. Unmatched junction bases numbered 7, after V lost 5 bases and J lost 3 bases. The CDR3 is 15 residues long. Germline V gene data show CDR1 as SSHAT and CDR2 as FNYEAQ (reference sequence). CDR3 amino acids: CASSPQIAGTDTQYF. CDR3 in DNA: TGTGCCAGCAGCCCCCAGATAGCGGGGACAGATACGCAGTATTTT.

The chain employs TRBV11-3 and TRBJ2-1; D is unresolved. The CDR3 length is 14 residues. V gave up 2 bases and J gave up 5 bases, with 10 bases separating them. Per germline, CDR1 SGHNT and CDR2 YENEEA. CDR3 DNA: TGTGCCAGCAGCTTAAATCAGGCAAACAATGAGCAGTTCTTC. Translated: CASSLNQANNEQFF.

CDR3 sequence: CASSITGLEAFF. CDR3 nucleotide sequence: TGTGCCAGTAGTATCACGGGACTAGAAGCTTTCTTT. The V gene is TRBV19, the J gene TRBJ1-1, with TRBD1 as a possible D gene (5 bases). The V end lost 3 bases, the J end lost 8 bases, and 10 bases lay between the germline ends. CDR3 length: 12 residues. In germline, CDR1 is LNHDA, CDR2 SQIVND (reference sequence).

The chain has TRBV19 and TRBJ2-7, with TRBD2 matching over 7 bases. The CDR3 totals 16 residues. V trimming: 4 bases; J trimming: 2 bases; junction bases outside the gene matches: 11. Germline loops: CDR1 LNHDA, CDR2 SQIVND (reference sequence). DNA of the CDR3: TGTGCCAGTAGTAGTGGACTAGGAAGGTCGGCCTACGAGCAGTACTTC. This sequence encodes CASSSGLGRSAYEQYF.

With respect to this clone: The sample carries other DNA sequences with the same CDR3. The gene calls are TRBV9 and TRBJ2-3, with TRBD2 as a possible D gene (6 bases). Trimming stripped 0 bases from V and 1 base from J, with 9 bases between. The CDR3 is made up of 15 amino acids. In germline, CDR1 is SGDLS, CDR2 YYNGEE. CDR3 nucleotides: TGTGCCAGCAGCGTAGGTAGCGGACGCACAGATACGCAGTATTTT. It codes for CASSVGSGRTDTQYF.

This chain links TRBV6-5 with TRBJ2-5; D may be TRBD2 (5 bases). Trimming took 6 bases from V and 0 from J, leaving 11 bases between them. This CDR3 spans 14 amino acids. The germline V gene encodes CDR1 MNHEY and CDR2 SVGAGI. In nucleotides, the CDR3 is TGTGCCAGCAGGCCCGGACTTAACCAAGAGACCCAGTACTTC. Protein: CASRPGLNQETQYF.

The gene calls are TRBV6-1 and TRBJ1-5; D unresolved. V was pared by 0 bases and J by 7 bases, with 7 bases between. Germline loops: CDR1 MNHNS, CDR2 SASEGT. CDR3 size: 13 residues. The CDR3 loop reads CASSEAGWQPQHF. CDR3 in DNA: TGTGCCAGCAGTGAAGCAGGGTGGCAGCCCCAGCATTTT.

For the CDR3, the DNA is TGTGCCAGCAGCCAAGACCGGGGTCTTAACTATGGCTACACCTTC. It specifies CASSQDRGLNYGYTF. The chain uses TRBV3-1 (or the pseudogene TRBV3-2) and TRBJ1-2, with no clear D. Germline V gene sequence: CDR1 LGHDT, CDR2 YNNKEL (reference sequence). CDR3 length: 15 residues. V was cut by 0 bases and J by 1 base, with 9 bases left in between.

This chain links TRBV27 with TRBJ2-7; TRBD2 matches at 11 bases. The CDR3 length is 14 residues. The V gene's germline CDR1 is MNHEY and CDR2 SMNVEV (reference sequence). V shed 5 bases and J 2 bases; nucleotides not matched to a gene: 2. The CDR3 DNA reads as TGTGCCAGCAGTCCACTAGCGGGGGCCTACGAGCAGTACTTC. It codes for CASSPLAGAYEQYF.

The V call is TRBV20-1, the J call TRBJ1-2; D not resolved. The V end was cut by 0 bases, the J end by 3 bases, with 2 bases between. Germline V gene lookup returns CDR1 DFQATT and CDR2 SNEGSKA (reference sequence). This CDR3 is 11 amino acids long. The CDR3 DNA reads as TGCAGTGCTAGAGACTACTATGGCTACACCTTC. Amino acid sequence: CSARDYYGYTF.

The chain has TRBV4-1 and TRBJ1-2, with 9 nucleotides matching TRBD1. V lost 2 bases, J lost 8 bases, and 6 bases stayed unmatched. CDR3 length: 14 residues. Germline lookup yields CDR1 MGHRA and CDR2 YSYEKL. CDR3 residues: CASSQPTGQGGYTF. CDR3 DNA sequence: TGCGCCAGCAGCCAACCAACGGGACAGGGAGGCTACACCTTC.

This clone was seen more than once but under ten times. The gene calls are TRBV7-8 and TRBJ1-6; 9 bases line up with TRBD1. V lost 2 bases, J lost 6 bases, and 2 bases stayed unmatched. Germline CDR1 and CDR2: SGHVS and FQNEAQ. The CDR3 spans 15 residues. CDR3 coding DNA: TGTGCCAGCAGCTTACCGGGACAGGGTAATTCACCCCTCCACTTT. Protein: CASSLPGQGNSPLHF.

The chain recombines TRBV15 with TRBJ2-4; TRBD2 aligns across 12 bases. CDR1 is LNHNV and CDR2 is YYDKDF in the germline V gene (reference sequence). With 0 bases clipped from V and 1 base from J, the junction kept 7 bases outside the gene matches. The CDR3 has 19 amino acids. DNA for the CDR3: TGTGCCACCAGCAGAGATAGTACTAGCGGGAGGATCGCCAAAAACATTCAGTACTTC. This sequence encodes CATSRDSTSGRIAKNIQYF.